The 32 T cell receptor beta chains given below trace back to one sample, sequenced in a study of early T cells in non-severe SARS-CoV-2 infection. TCRdb itself ran the 5' RACE reads through MiXCR, one entry per CDR3 protein. Found here are about 48,000 distinct CDR3 sequences, about 12% of them singletons; the top ten hold about 10%. The sample taken for sequencing was whole blood. These receptors were obtained from an adult who was a healthcare worker with PCR-confirmed SARS-CoV-2 infection or an uninfected control (not recorded which).

This clonotype was found many times. The rearrangement joins TRBV10-2 to TRBJ2-6, with TRBD1 as a possible D gene (6 bases). Germline lookup yields CDR1 WSHSY and CDR2 SAAADI. Trimming took off 6 bases at V and 1 base at J, with 19 bases between the two ends. This CDR3 is 18 amino acids long. This CDR3 is CASRGDPQGWSGANVLTF. The CDR3 region has the DNA TGCGCCAGCAGGGGCGACCCACAGGGCTGGTCTGGGGCCAACGTCCTGACTTTC.

The rearrangement links TRBV11-2 to TRBJ2-3; 8 nucleotides align to TRBD1. Losses at the gene ends were 3 bases for V and 4 bases for J; bases not matched to a gene: 12. The CDR3 contains 17 residues. Germline assignment: CDR1 SGHAT and CDR2 FQNNGV. CDR3 sequence: CASSLRRQGSLADTQYF. The CDR3 DNA sequence: TGTGCCAGCAGCTTGCGGCGACAGGGGTCCCTGGCAGATACGCAGTATTTT.

In this sample, this clonotype turned up many times. The chain has TRBV9 and TRBJ2-7; TRBD1 matches 7 bases. The V and J ends lost 1 base and 7 bases, in that order; junction bases with no gene match: 11. The CDR3 length is 15 residues. Germline values: CDR1 SGDLS, CDR2 YYNGEE. CDR3 DNA: TGTGCCAGCAGCGTAAATCAGGGGGAGACGGGAGAGCAGTACTTC. Translated, it gives CASSVNQGETGEQYF.

This chain uses TRBV10-2 with TRBJ1-2; 7 bases are shared with TRBD1. The CDR3 is made up of 13 amino acids. The ends lost 6 bases at V and 0 bases at J; junction bases unmatched: 1. Germline V gene lookup returns CDR1 WSHSY and CDR2 SAAADI. The CDR3 DNA is TGCGCCAGCAGAGGGACAGCTAACTATGGCTACACCTTC. Protein: CASRGTANYGYTF.

In this sample, this clonotype turned up a few times. The V gene is TRBV7-9, the J gene TRBJ1-1; 8 nucleotides match TRBD1. From germline, CDR1 is SEHNR and CDR2 FQNEAQ (reference sequence). The CDR3 extends over 14 amino acids. Trimming cost V 3 bases and J 5 bases; bases outside gene matches: 5. The CDR3 coding sequence is TGTGCCAGCAGCTTGCAGGGGGCGGGAACTGAAGCTTTCTTT. It specifies CASSLQGAGTEAFF.

In this sample, this clonotype turned up many times. The J gene is TRBJ1-5, the V gene TRBV12-5; D is unclear. The CDR3 spans 12 residues. CDR1 is LGHNT, CDR2 FRNRAP, per germline. V lost 6 bases and J 5 bases, leaving 8 bases between the germline ends. CDR3 sequence (DNA): TGTGCTAGTGGACCAAAGGATCAGCCCCAGCATTTT. The encoded protein is CASGPKDQPQHF.

This clonotype ranks as medium-sized. The chain uses TRBV20-1 and TRBJ2-5, with a tentative D call TRBD2 (6 bases). This CDR3 has 15 residues. The germline V gene encodes CDR1 DFQATT and CDR2 SNEGSKA (reference sequence). Trimming pared 0 bases from V and 2 bases from J, leaving 13 bases between. The CDR3 bases are TGCAGTGCTAGAGATAAACGGGAGTCACAAGAGACCCAGTACTTC. Protein product: CSARDKRESQETQYF.

This clonotype was picked up many times. The J gene is TRBJ1-1, the V gene TRBV27; D remains ambiguous. V lost 2 bases and J 6 bases, leaving 16 bases between the germline ends. This CDR3 is built from 15 residues. Germline V gives CDR1 MNHEY, CDR2 SMNVEV (reference sequence). The CDR3 bases are TGTGCCAGCAGTTTAACGCGGATAGCGTCCGCTGAAGCTTTCTTT. As protein: CASSLTRIASAEAFF.

This chain uses TRBV3-1 with TRBJ2-1; D may be TRBD1 (5 bases). CDR1 and CDR2 (germline): LGHDT, YNNKEL (reference sequence). The CDR3 has 13 residues. V lost 1 base and J 13 bases, leaving 14 bases between the germline ends. CDR3 nucleotides: TGTGCCAGCAGCCAAGGACCTCCGGACACCCAGTTCTTC. This sequence encodes CASSQGPPDTQFF.

This clonotype was recorded a few times. The V and J genes are TRBV2 and TRBJ1-1; 7 bases fit TRBD1. Trimming took 7 bases from V and 2 from J; bases not matched to a gene: 10. CDR3 length equals 15 residues. Per germline, CDR1 SNHLY and CDR2 FYNNEI. In DNA form, the CDR3 reads TGTGCCAGCAATATGAGGGGGCAGAGTAACACTGAAGCTTTCTTT. Encoded protein: CASNMRGQSNTEAFF.

In its sample, this clonotype was seen a few times. The rearrangement uses TRBV12-5 and TRBJ1-5; D unresolved. The germline CDR1 and CDR2 sequences are LGHNT and FRNRAP. Trimming removed 4 bases at V and 1 base at J, with 8 bases between. The CDR3 sequence is 14 residues long. The CDR3 region is CASGSSRSNQPQHF. In DNA, the CDR3 is TGTGCTAGTGGTTCTAGCAGAAGCAATCAGCCCCAGCATTTT.

This clonotype was recorded many times. The V gene is TRBV18, the J gene TRBJ2-1; TRBD2 matches at 8 bases. V gave up 6 bases and J gave up 4 bases; unmatched junction bases: 8. Germline-derived CDR1 and CDR2 are KGHSH and LQKENI. CDR3 length equals 15 residues. CDR3 nucleotides: TGTGCCAGCTCTCCGGGACTAGGACCTTACAATGAGCAGTTCTTC. It specifies CASSPGLGPYNEQFF.

This clonotype was counted ten times or more. The rearrangement joins TRBV18 to TRBJ1-2; D call uncertain. The V and J ends lost 4 bases and 3 bases respectively, with 12 bases between them. Germline loops: CDR1 KGHSH, CDR2 LQKENI. The CDR3 sequence is 14 residues long. The CDR3 reads CASSRRNRDYGYTF. The CDR3 bases are TGTGCCAGCTCACGCCGAAATAGAGACTATGGCTACACCTTC. The full variable domain, its missing parts supplied by reference TRBV18 and TRBJ1-2, is NAGVMQNPRHLVRRRGQEARLRCSPMKGHSHVYWYRQLPEEGLKFMVYLQKENIIDESGMPKERFSAEFPKEGPSILRIQQVVRGDSAAYFCASSRRNRDYGYTFGSGTRLTVV.

This clonotype was seen ten or more times. The DNA of the CDR3 is TGTGCCAGCAGCTTAGCGGTCAGGTCCTCGAACACTGAAGCTTTCTTT. Translation gives CASSLAVRSSNTEAFF. This chain connects TRBV7-2 to TRBJ1-1, with D unclear. The CDR3 totals 16 residues. Germline CDR1 is SGHTA and CDR2 is FQGNSA. Trimming removed 0 bases from V and 1 base from J, with 12 bases in between.

This clonotype came up a few times. The rearrangement uses TRBV20-1 and TRBJ2-1, with 14 bases identical to TRBD2. The CDR3 totals 14 residues. Germline loops: CDR1 DFQATT, CDR2 SNEGSKA (reference sequence). Trimming removed 5 bases from V and 11 bases from J; junction bases left unmatched: 8. The CDR3 DNA follows: TGCAGTGCTCGCGCGGGACTAGCGGGAGCCCAGCAGTTCTTC. Its protein product is CSARAGLAGAQQFF.

The table lists this clonotype with many counts. The chain joins TRBV19 to TRBJ2-7; 9 nucleotides agree with TRBD2. The CDR3 is 15 residues long. V was pared by 3 bases and J by 2 bases, with 5 bases of the junction left unmatched. Germline assignment: CDR1 LNHDA and CDR2 SQIVND (reference sequence). CDR3 residues: CASSIGSSGTYEQYF. CDR3 nucleotides: TGTGCCAGTAGTATTGGGTCTAGCGGGACCTACGAGCAGTACTTC. The variable domain in full, with the rest retrieved from reference TRBV19 and TRBJ2-7, is DGGITQSPKYLFRKEGQNVTLSCEQNLNHDAMYWYRQDPGQGLRLIYYSQIVNDFQKGDIAEGYSVSREKKESFPLTVTSAQKNPTAFYLCASSIGSSGTYEQYFGPGTRLTVT.

The sample holds many counts of this clonotype. The rearrangement joins TRBV19 to TRBJ2-7; a possible D gene is TRBD2 (5 bases). The length of the CDR3 is 16 residues. Germline V gene data show CDR1 as LNHDA and CDR2 as SQIVND (reference sequence). The V end was cut by 3 bases, the J end by 2 bases, with 17 bases between. The CDR3 nucleotides are TGTGCCAGTAGTATCAGCGGTCCTCTGAATCCCTACGAGCAGTACTTC. Its translation: CASSISGPLNPYEQYF.

This clonotype was seen repeatedly, ten times or more. The chain couples TRBV9 to TRBJ1-2; D unclear. In germline, CDR1 is SGDLS, CDR2 YYNGEE. CDR3 length equals 16 residues. Trimming cost V 0 bases and J 4 bases, with 16 bases left between them. The CDR3, as DNA: TGTGCCAGCAGCGTAGCGGCCACAGCCATCACCTATGGCTACACCTTC. Its translation is CASSVAATAITYGYTF.

This clonotype was detected only a few times. Written as DNA, the CDR3 is TGTGCCAGCAGCTCAGGCGGGAGGACAGATACGCAGTATTTT. Amino acid sequence: CASSSGGRTDTQYF. This sequence joins TRBV7-6 and TRBJ2-3; TRBD2 agrees at 8 bases. The CDR3 length is 14 residues. The ends lost 4 bases at V and 3 bases at J; junction bases unmatched: 3. Germline assignment: CDR1 SGHVS and CDR2 FNYEAQ.

Only a few counts were recorded for this clonotype. The V and J genes are TRBV6-5 and TRBJ2-1, with 9 positions matching TRBD1. V shed 2 bases and J 6 bases; nucleotides not matched to a gene: 8. The germline V gene encodes CDR1 MNHEY and CDR2 SVGAGI. The CDR3 totals 16 residues. CDR3 sequence reads: CASSYANRGQGNEQFF. CDR3 DNA sequence: TGTGCCAGCAGTTACGCCAACAGGGGGCAAGGCAATGAGCAGTTCTTC.

This clonotype was counted many times. The chain carries TRBV15 and TRBJ1-6; weak D call: TRBD1 (5 bases). The V end was cut by 4 bases, the J end by 7 bases, with 11 bases between. Germline V gene data show CDR1 as LNHNV and CDR2 as YYDKDF (reference sequence). CDR3 length equals 14 residues. CDR3 nucleotide sequence: TGTGCCACCAGCAAGCTCGGGGGAAATTCACCCCTCCACTTT. This encodes CATSKLGGNSPLHF. Full variable domain (missing parts from reference TRBV15 and TRBJ1-6): DAMVIQNPRYQVTQFGKPVTLSCSQTLNHNVMYWYQQKSSQAPKLLFHYYDKDFNNEADTPDNFQSRRPNTSFCFLDIRSPGLGDTAMYLCATSKLGGNSPLHFGNGTRLTVT.

In its sample, this clonotype was seen a few times. V gene TRBV10-3 combines with J gene TRBJ2-7, with D possibly being TRBD1 (5 bases). The CDR3 runs 13 residues. The germline gives CDR1 ENHRY, CDR2 SYGVKD. V shed 6 bases and J shed 7 bases, with 16 bases lying between them. The CDR3 nucleotides read TGTGCCATCAGCCAGGACATTTTGTATGAGCAGTACTTC. Its protein is CAISQDILYEQYF.

This clonotype was counted at least ten times. This chain joins TRBV28 and TRBJ1-1; D ambiguous. CDR3 length: 13 amino acids. The germline V and J ends were trimmed by 7 bases and 5 bases, with 14 bases remaining between them. CDR1 and CDR2 from the germline V gene are MDHEN and SYDVKM. CDR3 residues: CASTLDKRTEAFF. CDR3 sequence (DNA): TGTGCCAGCACCCTCGACAAGCGGACTGAAGCTTTCTTT.

This clonotype has ten or more counts. The J gene is TRBJ2-5, the V gene TRBV19; 9 positions agree with TRBD1. Germline V gives CDR1 LNHDA, CDR2 SQIVND (reference sequence). Trimming removed 5 bases from V and 5 bases from J; junction bases left unmatched: 12. This CDR3 comprises 16 residues. The CDR3 reads CASSRPGQGTLETQYF. DNA for the CDR3: TGTGCCAGTAGTCGACCGGGACAGGGAACCTTGGAGACCCAGTACTTC.

The table lists this clonotype with many counts. The V gene is TRBV7-2, the J gene TRBJ1-1; TRBD1 aligns across 8 bases. The CDR3 is 15 residues long. The germline CDR1 and CDR2 sequences are SGHTA and FQGNSA. Trimming at V came to 5 bases and at J to 3 bases, leaving 8 bases not matched to a gene. The CDR3, as DNA: TGTGCCAGCAGCCGGACAGGGAGGGAGCACACTGAAGCTTTCTTT. It codes for CASSRTGREHTEAFF.

This clonotype appeared many times. The chain is built from TRBV20-1 and TRBJ2-5; D ambiguous. Trimming removed 1 base from V and 2 bases from J, with 8 bases in between. Germline values: CDR1 DFQATT, CDR2 SNEGSKA (reference sequence). This CDR3 region has 13 residues. In DNA form, the CDR3 reads TGCAGTGCTAGAGGGCGGATACAAGAGACCCAGTACTTC. It specifies CSARGRIQETQYF.

The V call is TRBV2, the J call TRBJ2-3, with unresolved D. The CDR3 spans 15 residues. CDR1 and CDR2 (germline): SNHLY, FYNNEI. Trimming stripped 8 bases from V and 6 bases from J, with 21 bases between. CDR3 region: CASDPLSRGVDTQYF. CDR3 nucleotide sequence: TGTGCCAGCGACCCCCTCAGCCGTGGAGTGGATACGCAGTATTTT.

This clonotype has just a few counts. This sequence joins TRBV3-1 and TRBJ1-6; D is undetermined. Trimming stripped 0 bases from V and 13 bases from J, with 10 bases between. Germline V CDR1 and CDR2: LGHDT, YNNKEL (reference sequence). The CDR3 covers 13 residues. CDR3 loop: CASSQEGVYPLHF. Here the CDR3 DNA reads TGTGCCAGCAGCCAAGAGGGCGTTTACCCCCTCCACTTT.

This clonotype was seen repeatedly, ten times or more. The CDR3 nucleotides are TGTGCCAGCAGCCTGCACACTAGCTCCTACAATGAGCAGTTCTTC. This translates into CASSLHTSSYNEQFF. The chain links TRBV12-3 or TRBV12-4 to TRBJ2-1; D is perhaps TRBD2 (5 bases). The CDR3 totals 15 residues. Trimming left V 6 bases short and J 0 bases short, with 12 bases between.

The rearrangement uses TRBV2 and TRBJ2-2; 9 positions match TRBD1. Germline CDR1 and CDR2: SNHLY and FYNNEI. The V segment lost 5 bases and the J segment 7 bases; nucleotides outside the gene matches: 5. This CDR3 has 14 residues. The CDR3 region is CASSRQGVSGELFF. The CDR3 DNA is TGTGCCAGCAGTAGACAGGGGGTGAGCGGGGAGCTGTTTTTT.

There are many counts of this clonotype. The chain employs TRBV5-1 and TRBJ1-1; 8 bases fit TRBD1. The CDR3 is 15 residues long. V shed 3 bases, J shed 4 bases, and the junction held 8 bases outside the gene matches. Germline lookup yields CDR1 SGHRS and CDR2 YFSETQ. The CDR3 DNA sequence: TGCGCCAGCAGCTCGGACACAGGGGGAGGCACTGAAGCTTTCTTT. Its protein product is CASSSDTGGGTEAFF.

This clonotype was counted many times. This sequence joins TRBV18 and TRBJ1-4; D not resolved. The CDR3 extends over 15 amino acids. Germline assignment: CDR1 KGHSH and CDR2 LQKENI. Between the trimmed V and J ends, which lost 2 bases and 5 bases, there was a span of 12 bases. CDR3 protein: CASSPYHGNNEKLFF. The CDR3 DNA reads as TGTGCCAGCTCACCATACCACGGGAACAATGAAAAACTGTTTTTT.